Given below is one T cell receptor beta chain in context. The table came from immunoSEQ multiplex PCR; TCRdb's copy has only in-frame clones and leaves some out. The sample contains roughly 410,000 clones, about four fifths of which appear only once. This record belongs to a study of Ad26.COV2.S vaccination and SARS-CoV-2 variants. Trimming stripped 4 bases from V and 5 bases from J, with 9 bases between. The CDR3 has 13 amino acids. The germline V gene has CDR1 SGHTA and CDR2 FQGNSA. The treatment here: roughly 19 received Ad26.COV2.S at low or high dose, single or two shots; a few received placebo; per-sample allocation not given. Day 63 following the first vaccine or placebo injection was when the samples were taken.

The chain couples TRBV7-2 to TRBJ2-1, with D unclear. The sequence came from a person between 18 and 60 years old who received the Ad26.COV2.S COVID-19 vaccine or a placebo. The starting material was peripheral blood, obtained in a trial of Ad26.COV2.S vaccine versus placebo. CDR3 in amino acids: CASSSRANNEQFF. The CDR3 nucleotides read TGTGCCAGCAGCTCCAGAGCAAACAATGAGCAGTTCTTC.